These 30 T cell receptor beta chains share one sample of origin, sequenced in a study of blood T cells in healthy people across ages. The second PCR ran about 7 to 12 cycles with a sample-barcoded 5' primer and J-beta primers. In TCRdb, the 5' RACE reads were re-called with MiXCR into one record per CDR3 protein. The table shows about 780,000 distinct CDR3 sequences, with less than 60% occurring only once. The material sequenced was blood. These receptors were taken from a man aged 80 or over in good health.

This clonotype came up a few times. V is TRBV14 and J is TRBJ2-5, with D unclear. Trimming cost V 1 base and J 4 bases, with 7 bases left between them. Germline CDR1 and CDR2: SGHDN and FVKESK. The CDR3 sequence is 13 residues long. This chain's CDR3 is CASSQALGETQYF. The CDR3 region has the DNA TGTGCCAGCAGCCAAGCTCTAGGAGAGACCCAGTACTTC.

The chain combines TRBV25-1 with TRBJ2-7; D remains unclear. CDR3 length: 15 residues. V was pared by 4 bases and J by 2 bases, with 15 bases between. Germline V gene sequence: CDR1 MGHDK, CDR2 SYGVNS. CDR3 residues: CASSAVAGSPYEQYF. The DNA of the CDR3 is TGTGCCAGCAGTGCTGTAGCCGGGTCTCCCTACGAGCAGTACTTC.

In the case of this clonotype: A junction end diverges from the germline sequence, so it may reflect a read error. The chain couples TRBV20-1 to TRBJ2-5; 11 bases map to TRBD1. Germline V gives CDR1 DFQATT, CDR2 SNEGSKA (reference sequence). The CDR3 has 16 residues. This CDR3 is CSASVTGQGVQETRYF. The CDR3 nucleotides read TGCAGTGCTAGCGTTACGGGACAGGGGGTCCAAGAGACCCGGTACTTC.

The chain links TRBV3-1 to TRBJ2-1; D gene uncertain. V was trimmed by 4 bases and J by 5 bases, leaving 12 bases between them. This CDR3 contains 14 residues. Per the germline V gene, CDR1 is LGHDT and CDR2 is YNNKEL (reference sequence). The CDR3 nucleotides read TGTGCCAGCAGCCTGAAGGCAGGAAACAATGAGCAGTTCTTC. It yields the protein CASSLKAGNNEQFF.

The gene calls are TRBV29-1 and TRBJ2-1; 8 positions match TRBD1. The CDR3 spans 14 residues. Germline trimming cut 3 bases from V and 3 bases from J; bases unmatched to any gene: 4. The germline CDR1 and CDR2 sequences are SQVTM and ANQGSEA. Here the CDR3 DNA reads TGCAGCGTTGATAGCAGGGGGCTCTACAATGAGCAGTTCTTC. Translated, it gives CSVDSRGLYNEQFF.

This chain links TRBV18 with TRBJ2-3; 7 nucleotides line up with TRBD2. In germline, CDR1 is KGHSH, CDR2 LQKENI. The CDR3 runs to 15 residues. The trim removed 8 bases at V and 2 bases at J, leaving 10 bases unmatched. The CDR3 reads CASTPEAGITDTQYF. CDR3 coding DNA: TGTGCCAGCACCCCGGAAGCGGGAATCACAGATACGCAGTATTTT.

The chain employs TRBV18 and TRBJ2-1; no clear D. Trimming shortened V by 8 bases and J by 4 bases, and 15 bases separated the two germline ends. This CDR3 has 14 amino acids. Germline V lookup: CDR1 KGHSH, CDR2 LQKENI. CDR3 DNA: TGTGCCAGCCTCACCTCGGCAGATTACAATGAGCAGTTCTTC. It translates to CASLTSADYNEQFF.

This chain uses TRBV28 with TRBJ1-2, with a weak D call TRBD1 (6 bases). Trimming took off 2 bases at V and 6 bases at J, with 19 bases between the two ends. The CDR3 is made up of 16 amino acids. Germline assignment: CDR1 MDHEN and CDR2 SYDVKM. The CDR3 nucleotides are TGTGCCAGCAGTTTAGTATGGGTGGTAGGGGGACATGGCTACACCTTC. Residues: CASSLVWVVGGHGYTF.

The chain links TRBV12-3 or TRBV12-4 to TRBJ2-3; D is undetermined. The CDR3 is 14 amino acids. V was clipped by 0 bases and J by 15 bases, with 19 bases between them. CDR3 coding DNA: TGTGCCAGCAGTTTAGCCATATATGGAGATGCGGAATATTTT. This encodes CASSLAIYGDAEYF.

A few counts support this clonotype. CDR3 sequence reads: CASSLRAGGNQPQHF. Here the CDR3 DNA reads TGTGCCAGCAGTCTCAGGGCCGGGGGCAATCAGCCCCAGCATTTT. The gene calls are TRBV12-3 or TRBV12-4 and TRBJ1-5, with D maybe TRBD1 (5 bases). Trimming removed 5 bases at V and 2 bases at J, with 13 bases between. This CDR3 has 15 amino acids.

V usage is TRBV3-1 and J usage is TRBJ2-3; 8 bases agree with TRBD2. Unmatched junction bases numbered 8, after V lost 6 bases and J lost 0 bases. Germline V gives CDR1 LGHDT, CDR2 YNNKEL (reference sequence). There are 16 residues in the CDR3. CDR3 protein: CASSSVAGPSTDTQYF. The CDR3 nucleotides are TGTGCCAGCAGTTCCGTAGCGGGGCCTAGCACAGATACGCAGTATTTT.

This chain joins TRBV28 and TRBJ2-4; the match to TRBD2 covers 10 bases. The CDR3 covers 15 residues. V lost 6 bases to trimming and J lost 6 bases; unmatched junction nucleotides: 8. In germline, CDR1 is MDHEN, CDR2 SYDVKM. CDR3 in amino acids: CASSPIPSGGNIQYF. The CDR3 DNA reads TGTGCCAGCAGCCCTATCCCTAGCGGGGGAAACATTCAGTACTTC. Supplemented by reference TRBV28 and TRBJ2-4, the full variable domain reads DVKVTQSSRYLVKRTGEKVFLECVQDMDHENMFWYRQDPGLGLRLIYFSYDVKMKEKGDIPEGYSVSREKKERFSLILESASTNQTSMYLCASSPIPSGGNIQYFGAGTRLSVL.

This chain's CDR3 is CASSVGPGQPQHF. As DNA, the CDR3 is TGTGCCAGCAGCGTAGGGCCGGGTCAGCCCCAGCATTTT. V and J are TRBV7-2 and TRBJ1-5; no reliable D call. V lost 5 bases, J lost 6 bases, and 11 bases lay in between. The CDR3 spans 13 residues. Germline loops: CDR1 SGHTA, CDR2 FQGNSA.

The table lists this clonotype with many counts. This chain links TRBV7-8 with TRBJ2-6, with D possibly matching TRBD2 (6 bases). Per the germline V gene, CDR1 is SGHVS and CDR2 is FQNEAQ. This CDR3 has 19 amino acids. V was shortened by 4 bases and J by 0 bases, with 19 bases between the two germline ends. The CDR3 nucleotides are TGTGCCAGCAGCTCATCTGTGTGGACTACCGTCTCTGGGGCCAACGTCCTGACTTTC. Its protein is CASSSSVWTTVSGANVLTF.

The V and J genes are TRBV20-1 and TRBJ2-1, with D tentatively TRBD2 (6 bases). The length of the CDR3 is 14 residues. Germline-derived CDR1 and CDR2 are DFQATT and SNEGSKA (reference sequence). For the CDR3, the DNA is TGCTCTTGGCGGGACCGCAGCTCCTACAATGAGCAGTTCTTC. It yields the protein CSWRDRSSYNEQFF.

This clonotype showed up just a few times. V and J are TRBV29-1 and TRBJ2-3; D possibly matches TRBD1 or TRBD2 (5 bases each). This CDR3 is 15 amino acids long. Germline CDR1 reads SQVTM; CDR2 reads ANQGSEA. The ends were cut back, 5 bases at V and 5 bases at J, with 20 bases in the middle. This chain's CDR3 is CSVYEGRGALDTQYF. In nucleotides, the CDR3 is TGCAGCGTTTACGAAGGGAGAGGGGCGCTAGATACGCAGTATTTT.

The chain couples TRBV12-3 or TRBV12-4 to TRBJ2-7, with TRBD1 as a possible D gene (5 bases). V gave up 1 base and J gave up 5 bases, with 12 bases separating them. This CDR3 spans 14 amino acids. The CDR3 nucleotides read TGTGCCAGCAGTTTAGGACAGAGTTCCGACGAGCAGTACTTC. Translated, it gives CASSLGQSSDEQYF.

In DNA form, the CDR3 reads TGTGCCAGCAGCTTTCGGACTCAAGCGGGGAATGCGCAGTATTTT. As protein: CASSFRTQAGNAQYF. The chain recombines TRBV7-2 with TRBJ2-3; TRBD2 agrees at 7 bases. The germline V gene encodes CDR1 SGHTA and CDR2 FQGNSA. CDR3 size: 15 residues. Trimming took 3 bases from V and 10 from J; bases not matched to a gene: 13.

V gene TRBV20-1 combines with J gene TRBJ1-6; 8 bases are a match to TRBD1. The germline CDR1 and CDR2 sequences are DFQATT and SNEGSKA (reference sequence). The CDR3 runs to 13 residues. The V gene end was trimmed by 6 bases and the J gene end by 7 bases; junction bases not matched to a gene: 5. CDR3 in amino acids: CSARDRHNSPLHF. The CDR3 DNA is TGCAGTGCCAGGGACAGGCACAATTCACCCCTCCACTTT.

The chain uses TRBV20-1 and TRBJ1-5; 8 bases agree with TRBD1. CDR1 and CDR2 from the germline V gene are DFQATT and SNEGSKA (reference sequence). The CDR3 has 13 residues. Trimming took 5 bases from V and 5 from J; bases not matched to a gene: 5. Here the CDR3 DNA reads TGCAGTGCTTCGACAGGGGTACATCAGCCCCAGCATTTT. Translated: CSASTGVHQPQHF.

This chain uses TRBV7-3 with TRBJ2-1; TRBD2 aligns across 10 bases. From germline, CDR1 is SGHTA and CDR2 FQGTGA. V was clipped by 3 bases and J by 5 bases; unmatched bases: 10. This CDR3 contains 17 residues. The CDR3 DNA follows: TGTGCCAGCAGCTTTCTGGGACTAGCGAAGGGGAACAATGAGCAGTTCTTC. It translates to CASSFLGLAKGNNEQFF.

The V gene is TRBV4-2, the J gene TRBJ2-4; D possibly corresponds to TRBD2 (6 bases). This CDR3 is 12 amino acids long. V was clipped by 10 bases and J by 13 bases, with 20 bases between them. Germline CDR1 LGHNA, CDR2 YNFKEQ. The CDR3 region is CAISEGSGEQYF. CDR3 in DNA: TGTGCCATCAGTGAGGGCTCGGGGGAGCAGTACTTC.

The chain is built from TRBV20-1 and TRBJ2-7, with D tentatively TRBD2 (6 bases). The germline CDR1 and CDR2 sequences are DFQATT and SNEGSKA (reference sequence). The CDR3 runs to 16 residues. Trimming took off 6 bases at V and 2 bases at J, with 23 bases between the two ends. The CDR3 DNA follows: TGCAGTGCCCGGCCTGGGGCTAGCGACATAGCCTACGAGCAGTACTTC. It translates to CSARPGASDIAYEQYF.

This clonotype was seen a single time. This sequence joins TRBV7-9 and TRBJ1-4; maybe TRBD1 (5 bases). Trimming took 1 base from V and 7 from J, leaving 13 bases between them. Germline CDR1 SEHNR, CDR2 FQNEAQ (reference sequence). The CDR3 is 15 amino acids. CDR3 sequence: CASSLVEGSGEKLFF. CDR3 DNA sequence: TGTGCCAGCAGCTTAGTTGAGGGGAGTGGTGAAAAACTGTTTTTT.

The rearrangement joins TRBV5-1 to TRBJ2-7; D remains ambiguous. V shed 0 bases and J shed 0 bases, with 7 bases lying between them. The CDR3 runs 14 residues. Per the germline V gene, CDR1 is SGHRS and CDR2 is YFSETQ. The CDR3 nucleotides are TGCGCCAGCAGCTTGGACGGATTCTCCTACGAGCAGTACTTC. Its protein product is CASSLDGFSYEQYF.

The chain carries TRBV7-2 and TRBJ1-2; 12 bases map to TRBD1. The CDR3 has 15 residues. J gave up 6 bases and V 4 bases, and 6 bases lay outside the gene matches. Germline V gene lookup returns CDR1 SGHTA and CDR2 FQGNSA. The CDR3 loop is CASSYLGQGANGYTF. The CDR3 DNA reads as TGTGCCAGCAGCTACCTGGGACAGGGGGCAAATGGCTACACCTTC.

This clonotype appeared a single time. CDR3 bases: TGTGCCAGCAGCGGACCAACAGGGAGTGAGCAGTTCTTC. This sequence encodes CASSGPTGSEQFF. The chain uses TRBV9 and TRBJ2-1; perhaps TRBD1 as D (6 bases). CDR3 length: 13 residues. The germline gives CDR1 SGDLS, CDR2 YYNGEE. The ends were cut back, 3 bases at V and 9 bases at J, with 13 bases in the middle.

This clonotype was counted a few times. This chain joins TRBV2 and TRBJ2-5; D ambiguous. CDR1 is SNHLY and CDR2 is FYNNEI in the germline V gene. CDR3 length: 13 amino acids. The V end lost 7 bases, the J end lost 7 bases, and 16 bases lay between the germline ends. The CDR3 sequence: CASIERPVGTQYF. CDR3 in DNA: TGTGCCAGCATAGAAAGGCCTGTGGGGACCCAGTACTTC.

CDR3: CASSVAALSSYEQYF. CDR3 in DNA: TGTGCCAGCAGCGTAGCCGCGTTGAGCTCCTACGAGCAGTACTTC. The genes are TRBV9 and TRBJ2-7; D gene uncertain. The V gene's germline CDR1 is SGDLS and CDR2 YYNGEE. V lost 0 bases to trimming and J lost 0 bases, with 10 bases between them. CDR3 length equals 15 residues.

This clonotype was seen a handful of times. V usage is TRBV7-9 and J usage is TRBJ2-5, with a tentative D call TRBD1 (6 bases). Germline V gives CDR1 SEHNR, CDR2 FQNEAQ (reference sequence). This CDR3 region has 14 residues. Trimming pared 4 bases from V and 6 bases from J, leaving 15 bases between. The CDR3 reads CASSSLVGGQTQYF. CDR3 coding DNA: TGTGCCAGCAGCTCCCTGGTAGGGGGACAGACCCAGTACTTC.